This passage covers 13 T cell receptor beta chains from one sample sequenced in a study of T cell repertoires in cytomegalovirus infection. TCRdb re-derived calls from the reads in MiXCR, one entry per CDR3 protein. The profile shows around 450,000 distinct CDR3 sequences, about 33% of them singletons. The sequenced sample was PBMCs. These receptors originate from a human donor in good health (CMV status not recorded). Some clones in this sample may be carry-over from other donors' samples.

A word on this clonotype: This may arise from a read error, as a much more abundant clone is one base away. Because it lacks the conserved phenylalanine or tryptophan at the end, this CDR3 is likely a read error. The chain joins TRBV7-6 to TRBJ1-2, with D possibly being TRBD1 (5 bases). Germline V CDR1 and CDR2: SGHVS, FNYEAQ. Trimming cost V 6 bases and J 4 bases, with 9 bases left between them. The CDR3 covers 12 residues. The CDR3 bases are TGTGCCAGCAGTCCTGGGGGCTATGGCTACACCTTA. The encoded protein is CASSPGGYGYTL.

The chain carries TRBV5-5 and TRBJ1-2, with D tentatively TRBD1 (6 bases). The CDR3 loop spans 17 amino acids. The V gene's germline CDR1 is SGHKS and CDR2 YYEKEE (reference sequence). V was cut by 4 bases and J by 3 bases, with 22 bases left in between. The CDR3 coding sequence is TGTGCCAGCAGCCCGAGTTTCCGGGGGCTTGGGTACTATGGCTACACCTTC. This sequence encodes CASSPSFRGLGYYGYTF.

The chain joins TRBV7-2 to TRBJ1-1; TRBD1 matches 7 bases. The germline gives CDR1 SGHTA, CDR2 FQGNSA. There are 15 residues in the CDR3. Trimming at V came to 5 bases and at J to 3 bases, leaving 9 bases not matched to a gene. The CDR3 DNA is TGTGCCAGCAGCGTGACAGGGTTGGGGGACACTGAAGCTTTCTTT. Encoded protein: CASSVTGLGDTEAFF. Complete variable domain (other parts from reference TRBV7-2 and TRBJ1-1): GAGVSQSPSNKVTEKGKDVELRCDPISGHTALYWYRQSLGQGLEFLIYFQGNSAPDKSGLPSDRFSAERTGGSVSTLTIQRTQQEDSAVYLCASSVTGLGDTEAFFGQGTRLTVV.

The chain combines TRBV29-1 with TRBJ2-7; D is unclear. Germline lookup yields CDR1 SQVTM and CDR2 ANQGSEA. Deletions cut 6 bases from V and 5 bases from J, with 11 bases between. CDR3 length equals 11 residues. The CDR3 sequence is CSVARQDEQYF. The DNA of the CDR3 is TGCAGCGTCGCCCGGCAAGACGAGCAGTACTTC.

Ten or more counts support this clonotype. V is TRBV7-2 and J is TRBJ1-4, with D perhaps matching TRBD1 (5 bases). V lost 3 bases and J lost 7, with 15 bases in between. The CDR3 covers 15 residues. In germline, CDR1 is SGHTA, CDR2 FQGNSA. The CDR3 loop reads CASSLGPEGPEKLFF. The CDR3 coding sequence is TGTGCCAGCAGCTTGGGACCTGAGGGCCCTGAAAAACTGTTTTTT.

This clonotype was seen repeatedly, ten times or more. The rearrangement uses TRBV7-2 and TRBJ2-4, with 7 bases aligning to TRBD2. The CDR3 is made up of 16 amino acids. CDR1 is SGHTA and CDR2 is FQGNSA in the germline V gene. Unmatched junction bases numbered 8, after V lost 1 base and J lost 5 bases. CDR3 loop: CASSLVGGGAQNIQYF. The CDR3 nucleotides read TGTGCCAGCAGCTTAGTGGGGGGAGGGGCCCAAAACATTCAGTACTTC.

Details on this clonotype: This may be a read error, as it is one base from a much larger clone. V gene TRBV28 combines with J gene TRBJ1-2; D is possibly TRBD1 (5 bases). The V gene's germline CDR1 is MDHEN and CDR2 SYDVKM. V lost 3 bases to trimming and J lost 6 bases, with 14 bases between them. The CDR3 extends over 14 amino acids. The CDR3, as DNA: TGTGCCAGCAGTTTCTCAGGCAGGGCGAATGGCTACACCTTC. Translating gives CASSFSGRANGYTF.

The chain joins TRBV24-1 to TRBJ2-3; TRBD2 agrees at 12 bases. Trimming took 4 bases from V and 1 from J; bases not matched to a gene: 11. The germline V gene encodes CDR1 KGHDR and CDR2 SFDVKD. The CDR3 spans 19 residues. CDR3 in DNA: TGTGCCACCAGTGACAGACTAGCGGGGGCCTATACCCGCACAGATACGCAGTATTTT. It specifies CATSDRLAGAYTRTDTQYF.

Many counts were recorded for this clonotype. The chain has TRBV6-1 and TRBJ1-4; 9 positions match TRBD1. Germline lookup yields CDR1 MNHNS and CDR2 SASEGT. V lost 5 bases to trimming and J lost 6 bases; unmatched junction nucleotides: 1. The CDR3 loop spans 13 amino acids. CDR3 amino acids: CASSRDRDEKLFF. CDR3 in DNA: TGTGCCAGCAGTCGGGACAGGGATGAAAAACTGTTTTTT.

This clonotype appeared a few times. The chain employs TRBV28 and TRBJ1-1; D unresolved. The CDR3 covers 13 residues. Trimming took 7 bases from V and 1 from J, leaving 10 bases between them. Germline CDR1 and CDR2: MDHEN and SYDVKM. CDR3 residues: CASNNLGNTEAFF. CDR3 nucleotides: TGTGCCAGCAACAACCTGGGGAACACTGAAGCTTTCTTT.

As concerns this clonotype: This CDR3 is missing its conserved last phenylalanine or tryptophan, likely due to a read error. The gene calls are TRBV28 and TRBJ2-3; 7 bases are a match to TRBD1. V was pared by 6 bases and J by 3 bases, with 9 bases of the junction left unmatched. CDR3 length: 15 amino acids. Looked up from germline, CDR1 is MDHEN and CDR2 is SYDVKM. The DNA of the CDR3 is TGTGCCAGCAGCCTCGGACAGGTCGGGACAGATACGCAGTATTCT. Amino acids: CASSLGQVGTDTQYS.

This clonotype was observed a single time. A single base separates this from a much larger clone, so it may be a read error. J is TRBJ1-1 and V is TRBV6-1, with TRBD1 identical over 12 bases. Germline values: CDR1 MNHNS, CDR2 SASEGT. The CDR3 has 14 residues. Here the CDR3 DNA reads TGTGCCAGCAGTACCGGGACAGGGGGCACTGTAGCTTTCTTT. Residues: CASSTGTGGTVAFF.

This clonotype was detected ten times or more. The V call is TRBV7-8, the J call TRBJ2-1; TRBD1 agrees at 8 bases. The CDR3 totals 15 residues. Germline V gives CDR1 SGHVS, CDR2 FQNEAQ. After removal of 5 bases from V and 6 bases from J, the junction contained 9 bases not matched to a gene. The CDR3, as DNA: TGTGCCAGCAGCCCAAGACAGGGGCCAACCAATGAGCAGTTCTTC. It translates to CASSPRQGPTNEQFF.